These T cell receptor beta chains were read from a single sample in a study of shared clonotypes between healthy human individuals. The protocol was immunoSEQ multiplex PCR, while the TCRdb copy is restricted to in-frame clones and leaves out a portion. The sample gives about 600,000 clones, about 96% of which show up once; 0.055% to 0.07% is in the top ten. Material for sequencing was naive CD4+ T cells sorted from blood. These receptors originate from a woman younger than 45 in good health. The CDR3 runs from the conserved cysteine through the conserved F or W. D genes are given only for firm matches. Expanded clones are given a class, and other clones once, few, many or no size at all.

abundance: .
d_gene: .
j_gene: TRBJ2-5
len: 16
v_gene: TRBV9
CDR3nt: TGTGCCAGCAGCCCGCGTCTAGGACAGAAAGGAGAGACCCAGTACTTC
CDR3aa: CASSPRLGQKGETQYF

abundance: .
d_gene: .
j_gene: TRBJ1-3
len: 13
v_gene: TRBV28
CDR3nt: TGTGCCAGCAGTTTTGAACAGAGAAACACCATATATTTT
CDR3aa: CASSFEQRNTIYF

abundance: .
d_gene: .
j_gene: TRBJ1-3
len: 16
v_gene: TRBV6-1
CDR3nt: TGTGCCAGCAGTGAACTGGGGACCTCAGCAAGAAACACCATATATTTT
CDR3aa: CASSELGTSARNTIYF

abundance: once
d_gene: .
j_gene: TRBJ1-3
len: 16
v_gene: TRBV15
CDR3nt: TGTGCCACCAGCAGAGATCAGGGCAACTCTGGAAACACCATATATTTT
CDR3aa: CATSRDQGNSGNTIYF

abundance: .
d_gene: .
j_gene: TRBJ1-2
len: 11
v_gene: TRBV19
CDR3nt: TGTGCCAGTAGTCTCCAGTATGGCTACACCTTC
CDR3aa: CASSLQYGYTF

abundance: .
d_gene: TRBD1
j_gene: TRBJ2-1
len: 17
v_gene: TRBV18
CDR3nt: TGTGCCAGCTCACCGACCTCAGGGGGCAGGTCCTACAATGAGCAGTTCTTC
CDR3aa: CASSPTSGGRSYNEQFF

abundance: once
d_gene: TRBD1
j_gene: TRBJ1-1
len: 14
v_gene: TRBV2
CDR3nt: TGTGCCAGCAGGTCGAGGGACAGGGGGACTGAAGCTTTCTTT
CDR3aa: CASRSRDRGTEAFF

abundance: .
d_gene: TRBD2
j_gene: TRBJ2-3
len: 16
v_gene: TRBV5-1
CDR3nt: TGCGCCAGCAGCATCGGACTAGCGGGATCCACAGATACGCAGTATTTT
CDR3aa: CASSIGLAGSTDTQYF

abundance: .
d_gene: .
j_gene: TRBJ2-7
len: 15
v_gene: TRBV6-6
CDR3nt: TGTGCCAGCAGCATAAGGGGGGCGTCCTCCTACGAGCAGTACTTC
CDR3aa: CASSIRGASSYEQYF

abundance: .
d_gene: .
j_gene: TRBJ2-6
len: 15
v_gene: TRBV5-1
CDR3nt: TGCGCCAGCAGCTATGGAGCCTCTGGGGCCAACGTCCTGACTTTC
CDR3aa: CASSYGASGANVLTF

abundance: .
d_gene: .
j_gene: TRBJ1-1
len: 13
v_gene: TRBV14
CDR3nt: TGTGCCAGCAGCAGGAGGGCGAACACTGAAGCTTTCTTT
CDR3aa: CASSRRANTEAFF

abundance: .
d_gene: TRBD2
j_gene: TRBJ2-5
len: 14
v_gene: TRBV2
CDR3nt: TGTGCCAGCAGACCTACTAGCGGGAAAGAGACCCAGTACTTC
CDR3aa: CASRPTSGKETQYF

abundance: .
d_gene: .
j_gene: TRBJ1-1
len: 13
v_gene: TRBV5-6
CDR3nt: TGTGCCAGCAGCTTGGTTCCGGGGGCTGAAGCTTTCTTT
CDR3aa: CASSLVPGAEAFF

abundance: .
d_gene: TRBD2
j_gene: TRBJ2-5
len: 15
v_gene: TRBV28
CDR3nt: TGTGCCAGCAGTTTGCGACTAGCGGGAGGAGAGACCCAGTACTTC
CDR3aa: CASSLRLAGGETQYF

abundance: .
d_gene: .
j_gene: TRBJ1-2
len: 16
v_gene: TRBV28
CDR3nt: TGTGCCAGCAGCACCGGTGGAGGGGATCGCTTCTATGGCTACACCTTC
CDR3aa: CASSTGGGDRFYGYTF

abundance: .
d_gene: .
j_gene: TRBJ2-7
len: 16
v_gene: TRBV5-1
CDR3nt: TGCGCCAGCGGGAAGGAGTTCGGGACTCCCCTTGAAGAGCAGTACTTC
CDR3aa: CASGKEFGTPLEEQYF

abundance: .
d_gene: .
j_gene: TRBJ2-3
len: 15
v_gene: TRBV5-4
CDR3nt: TGTGCCAGCAGCCTATCGTCAGGAAGCACAGATACGCAGTATTTT
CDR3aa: CASSLSSGSTDTQYF

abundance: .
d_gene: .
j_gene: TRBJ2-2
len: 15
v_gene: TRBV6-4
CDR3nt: TGTGCCAGCAGTGCCCTGGGGGCGAACACCGGGGAGCTGTTTTTT
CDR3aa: CASSALGANTGELFF

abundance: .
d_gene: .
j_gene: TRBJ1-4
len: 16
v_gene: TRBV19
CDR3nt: TGTGCCAGTAGTTCCTTGACCACTGCAACTAATGAAAAACTGTTTTTT
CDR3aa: CASSSLTTATNEKLFF

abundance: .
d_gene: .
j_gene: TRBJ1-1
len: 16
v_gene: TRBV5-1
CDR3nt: TGCGCCAGCAGCTTGGCGAAGGGTGAGGGGAACACTGAAGCTTTCTTT
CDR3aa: CASSLAKGEGNTEAFF

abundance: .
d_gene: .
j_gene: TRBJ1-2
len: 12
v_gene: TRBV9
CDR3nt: TGTGCCAGCAGAAAAGGGAGCTATGGCTACACCTTC
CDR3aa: CASRKGSYGYTF

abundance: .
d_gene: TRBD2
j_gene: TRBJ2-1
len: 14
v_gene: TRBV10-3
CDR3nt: TGTGCCATCAGAGAGGGACTAGCTTCATGGGAGCAGTTCTTC
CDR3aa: CAIREGLASWEQFF

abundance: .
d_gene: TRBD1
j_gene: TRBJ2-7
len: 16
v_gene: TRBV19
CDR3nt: TGTGCCAGTAGTACCTTCGGGACAGGCGTCTCCTACGAGCAGTACTTC
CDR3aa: CASSTFGTGVSYEQYF

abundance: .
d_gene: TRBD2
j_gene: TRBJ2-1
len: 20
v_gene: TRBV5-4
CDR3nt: TGTGCCAGCAGCTCTCCCGGGACTAGCGGGAGTACCGGCTCTGGGAATGAGCAGTTCTTC
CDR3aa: CASSSPGTSGSTGSGNEQFF

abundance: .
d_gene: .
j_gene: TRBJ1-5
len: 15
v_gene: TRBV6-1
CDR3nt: TGTGCCAGCAGTGGGATTAGACACAGCAATCAGCCCCAGCATTTT
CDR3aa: CASSGIRHSNQPQHF

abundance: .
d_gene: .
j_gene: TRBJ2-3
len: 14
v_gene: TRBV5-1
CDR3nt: TGCGCCAGCAGCTTGTCTCAGGACGGGAATACGCAGTATTTT
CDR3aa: CASSLSQDGNTQYF

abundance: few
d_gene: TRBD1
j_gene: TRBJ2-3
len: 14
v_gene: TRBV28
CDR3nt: TGTGCCAGCAGTTCGGGACAGAGCACAGATACGCAGTATTTT
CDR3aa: CASSSGQSTDTQYF

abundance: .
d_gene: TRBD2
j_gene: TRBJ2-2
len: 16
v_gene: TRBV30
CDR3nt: TGTGCCTGGAGTGTACCAGCGGGAACGAACACCGGGGAGCTGTTTTTT
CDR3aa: CAWSVPAGTNTGELFF

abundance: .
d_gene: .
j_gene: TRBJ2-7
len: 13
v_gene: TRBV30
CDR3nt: TGTGCCTGGAGTACGAAAGGAACCTACGAGCAGTACTTC
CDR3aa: CAWSTKGTYEQYF

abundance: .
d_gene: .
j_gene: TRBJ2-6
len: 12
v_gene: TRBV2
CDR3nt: TGTGCCAGCAGTGCTGGGGCCAACGTCCTGACTTTC
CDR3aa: CASSAGANVLTF

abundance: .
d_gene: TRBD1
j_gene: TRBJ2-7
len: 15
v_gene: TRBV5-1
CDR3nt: TGCGCCAGCAGCTTGAGGACAGGGGGCCCCTACGAGCAGTACTTC
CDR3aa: CASSLRTGGPYEQYF

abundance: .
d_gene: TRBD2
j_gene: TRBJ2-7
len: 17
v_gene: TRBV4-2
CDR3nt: TGTGCCAGCAGCCCAAGATCCAGGAGCGGGAGTATCCACGAGCAGTACTTC
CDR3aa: CASSPRSRSGSIHEQYF

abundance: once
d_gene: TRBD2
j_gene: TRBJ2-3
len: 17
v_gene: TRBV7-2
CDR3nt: TGTGCCAGCAGCTTAATGGCTAGCGGGTCGGTCACAGATACGCAGTATTTT
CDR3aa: CASSLMASGSVTDTQYF

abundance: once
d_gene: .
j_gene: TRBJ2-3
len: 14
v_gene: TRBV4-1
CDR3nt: TGCGCCAGCAGCCAAGATAAGGGGTGGGATACGCAGTATTTT
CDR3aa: CASSQDKGWDTQYF

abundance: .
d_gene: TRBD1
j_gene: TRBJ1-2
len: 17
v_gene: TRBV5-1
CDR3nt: TGCGCCAGCAGCTTGGGGACAGGACCTATTTCTAGCTATGGCTACACCTTC
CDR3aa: CASSLGTGPISSYGYTF

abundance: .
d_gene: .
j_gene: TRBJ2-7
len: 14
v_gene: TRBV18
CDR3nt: TGTGCCAGCTCACCTTACAGGCCTGGTTACGAGCAGTACTTC
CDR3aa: CASSPYRPGYEQYF

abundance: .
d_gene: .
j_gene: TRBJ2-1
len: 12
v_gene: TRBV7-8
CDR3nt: TGTGCCAGCAGCTTTCCCGCCAATGAGCAGTTCTTC
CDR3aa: CASSFPANEQFF

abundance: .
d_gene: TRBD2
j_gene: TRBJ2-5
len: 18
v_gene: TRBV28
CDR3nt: TGTGCCAGCAGCCCCTTCGCCAGACTAGCGGGGTTCCAAGAGACCCAGTACTTC
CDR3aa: CASSPFARLAGFQETQYF

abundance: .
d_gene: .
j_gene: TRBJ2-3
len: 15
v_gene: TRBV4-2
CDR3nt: TGTGCCAGCAGCCAAGATAATGTCCGCACAGATACGCAGTATTTT
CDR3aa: CASSQDNVRTDTQYF

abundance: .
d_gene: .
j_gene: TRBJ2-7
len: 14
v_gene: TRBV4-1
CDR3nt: TGCGCCAGCAGCCAACTTAAACAGGGAACCGAGCAGTACTTC
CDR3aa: CASSQLKQGTEQYF

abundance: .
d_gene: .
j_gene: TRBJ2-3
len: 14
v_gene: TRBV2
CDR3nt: TGTGCCAGCGGACAACCCGGGACCACAGATACGCAGTATTTT
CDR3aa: CASGQPGTTDTQYF

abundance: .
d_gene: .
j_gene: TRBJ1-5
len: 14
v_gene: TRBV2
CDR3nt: TGTGCCAGCAGTGGGCAGCCGAACAATCAGCCCCAGCATTTT
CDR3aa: CASSGQPNNQPQHF

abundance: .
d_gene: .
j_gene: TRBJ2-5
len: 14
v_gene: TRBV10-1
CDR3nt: TGCGCCAGCAGCCAGGACAGACACCAAGAGACCCAGTACTTC
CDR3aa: CASSQDRHQETQYF

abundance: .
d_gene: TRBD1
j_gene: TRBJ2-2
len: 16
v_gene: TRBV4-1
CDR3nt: TGCGCCAGCAGCCAAGGCAAGGGACAGGGTAGCGGGGAGCTGTTTTTT
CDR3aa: CASSQGKGQGSGELFF

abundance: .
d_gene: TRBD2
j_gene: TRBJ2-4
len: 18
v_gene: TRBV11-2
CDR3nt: TGTGCCAGCAGCTTTGGCCGGTGGGGAGGGCCGGGAGAAAACATTCAGTACTTC
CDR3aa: CASSFGRWGGPGENIQYF

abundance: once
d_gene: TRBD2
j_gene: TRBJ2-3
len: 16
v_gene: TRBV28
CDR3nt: TGTGCCAGCAACTTAGGCGGACTAGCGGGAGCAGATACGCAGTATTTT
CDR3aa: CASNLGGLAGADTQYF

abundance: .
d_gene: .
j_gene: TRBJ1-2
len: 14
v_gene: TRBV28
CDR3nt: TGTGCCAGCAGTGGACAAGATCGGGTCTATGGCTACACCTTC
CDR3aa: CASSGQDRVYGYTF

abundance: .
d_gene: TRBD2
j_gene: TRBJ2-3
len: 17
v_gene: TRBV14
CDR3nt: TGTGCCAGCAGCCAGGGACTAGCCCACTGGGGGACAGATACGCAGTATTTT
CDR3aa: CASSQGLAHWGTDTQYF

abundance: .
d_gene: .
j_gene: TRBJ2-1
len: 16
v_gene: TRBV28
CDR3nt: TGTGCCAGCAGTTTACCCGGGAAGGGGGTGATCAATGAGCAGTTCTTC
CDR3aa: CASSLPGKGVINEQFF

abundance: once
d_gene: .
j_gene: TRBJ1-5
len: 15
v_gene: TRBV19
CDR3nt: TGTGCCAGTAGTATAATGGGGGGGCAGGGGCAGCCCCAGCATTTT
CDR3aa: CASSIMGGQGQPQHF

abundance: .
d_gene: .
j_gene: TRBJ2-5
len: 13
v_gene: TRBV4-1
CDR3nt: TGCGCCAGCAGCTTTCGGACACAAGAGACCCAGTACTTC
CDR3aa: CASSFRTQETQYF

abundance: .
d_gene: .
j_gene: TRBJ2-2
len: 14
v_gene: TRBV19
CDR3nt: TGTGCCAGTAGTATATTTCAGAACACCGGGGAGCTGTTTTTT
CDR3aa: CASSIFQNTGELFF

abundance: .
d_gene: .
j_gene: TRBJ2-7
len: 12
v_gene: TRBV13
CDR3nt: TGTGCCAGCAGCTTTTTACTGAACGAGCAGTACTTC
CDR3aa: CASSFLLNEQYF

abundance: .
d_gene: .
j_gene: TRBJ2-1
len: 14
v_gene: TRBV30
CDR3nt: TGTGCCTGGATGACAGGGACCGGGGGGAATGAGCAGTTCTTC
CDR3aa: CAWMTGTGGNEQFF